This TCR beta chain is drawn from a study of shared clonotypes between healthy human individuals. Study background: Every donor yielded three CD4 naive, three CD4 memory, two CD8 naive and one CD8 memory plate.

Here immunoSEQ multiplex PCR was the method, and the copy in TCRdb shows in-frame clones only, minus some. The data hold 1.5 million to 2.5 million clones, with around 96% observed a single time. Terminally differentiated effector memory CD45RA+ cells were excluded by CCR7 positive selection of CD45RO-negative cells. Donation came from healthy HIV-negative adults that had no recent acute infections or vaccinations. CDR3 size: 15 residues. Germline loops: CDR1 MGHRA, CDR2 YSYEKL. J gave up 6 bases and V 0 bases, and 6 bases lay outside the gene matches. The TCR comes from a man younger than 30 in good health. The V call is TRBV4-1, the J call TRBJ2-3; 7 nucleotides align to TRBD2. The sample comprised naive CD8+ T cells sorted from blood. The DNA of the CDR3 is TGCGCCAGCAGCCAAGAAGGGGCTAGCGGCGATACGCAGTATTTT. Translated, it gives CASSQEGASGDTQYF.